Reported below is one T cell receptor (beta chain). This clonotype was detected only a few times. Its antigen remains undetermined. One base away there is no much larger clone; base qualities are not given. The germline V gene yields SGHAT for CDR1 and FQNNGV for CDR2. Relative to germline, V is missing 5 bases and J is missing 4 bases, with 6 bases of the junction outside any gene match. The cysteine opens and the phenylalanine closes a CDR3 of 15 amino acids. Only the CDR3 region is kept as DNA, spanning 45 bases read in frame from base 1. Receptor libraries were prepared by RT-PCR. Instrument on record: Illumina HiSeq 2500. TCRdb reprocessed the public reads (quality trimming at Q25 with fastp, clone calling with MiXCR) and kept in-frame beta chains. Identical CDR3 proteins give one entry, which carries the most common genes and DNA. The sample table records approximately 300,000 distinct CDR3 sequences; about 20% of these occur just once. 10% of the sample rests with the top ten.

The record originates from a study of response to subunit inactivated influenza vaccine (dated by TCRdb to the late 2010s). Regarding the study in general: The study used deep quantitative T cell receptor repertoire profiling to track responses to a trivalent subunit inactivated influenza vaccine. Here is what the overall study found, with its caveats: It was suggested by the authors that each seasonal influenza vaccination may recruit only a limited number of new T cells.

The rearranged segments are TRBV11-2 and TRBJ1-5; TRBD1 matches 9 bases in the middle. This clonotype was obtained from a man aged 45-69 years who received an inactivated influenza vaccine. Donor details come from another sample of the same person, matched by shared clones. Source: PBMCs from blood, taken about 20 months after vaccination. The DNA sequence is TGTGCCAGCAGCCGAGGGACAGGGACAAATCAGCCCCAGCATTTT. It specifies CASSRGTGTNQPQHF.